This note documents a single TCR beta chain sequence. Its antigen is not identified. The sample comes from a study of CD8+ T cells in alopecia areata. At the level of the study: For treated patients, severity scores reflected the percentage of scalp area affected. The study, taken as a whole, reports: Sequencing of scalp samples also includes resident alphabeta T cells from normal skin. TCR sharing across patients was less clear than in mice, possibly HLA-related.

Germline V CDR1 and CDR2: MDHEN, SYDVKM. The V gene lost 2 bases and the J gene lost 2 bases, with 18 bases spanning the gap. The CDR3 contains 17 residues. Treatment defined: oral pan-JAK inhibitor, 5-10 mg twice daily. Extraction of RNA preceded its reverse transcription into cDNA, which served as the sequencing template. Produced via immunoSEQ multiplex PCR; TCRdb's table is partial and in-frame only. Among roughly 210,000 clones listed, approximately 47% were seen once. This TCR derives from a human donor with alopecia areata. The V and J genes are TRBV28 and TRBJ2-5; possibly TRBD1 for D (5 bases). This material consisted of CD4+ T cells sorted from blood, taken at approximately week 36, from a patient treated with tofacitinib. The CDR3 is CASSLLDSKLTQETQYF. For the CDR3, the DNA is TGTGCCAGCAGTTTACTCGACAGCAAACTTACTCAAGAGACCCAGTACTTC. Filled out from reference TRBV28 and TRBJ2-5, the complete variable domain reads DVKVTQSSRYLVKRTGEKVFLECVQDMDHENMFWYRQDPGLGLRLIYFSYDVKMKEKGDIPEGYSVSREKKERFSLILESASTNQTSMYLCASSLLDSKLTQETQYFGPGTRLLVL.